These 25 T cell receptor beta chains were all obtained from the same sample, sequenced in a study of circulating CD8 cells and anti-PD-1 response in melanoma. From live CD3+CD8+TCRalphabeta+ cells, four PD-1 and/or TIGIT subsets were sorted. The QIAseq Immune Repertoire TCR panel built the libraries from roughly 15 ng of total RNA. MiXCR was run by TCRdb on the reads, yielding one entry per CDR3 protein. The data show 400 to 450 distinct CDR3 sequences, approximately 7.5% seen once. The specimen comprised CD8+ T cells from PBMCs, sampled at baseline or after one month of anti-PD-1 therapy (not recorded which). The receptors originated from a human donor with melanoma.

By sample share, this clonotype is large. CDR3 sequence: CASSSGREAGELFF. The CDR3 DNA is TGTGCCAGCAGTTCTGGCAGGGAGGCCGGGGAGCTGTTTTTT. The chain recombines TRBV28 with TRBJ2-2; maybe TRBD2 (6 bases). Per the germline V gene, CDR1 is MDHEN and CDR2 is SYDVKM. V was trimmed by 4 bases and J by 6 bases, leaving 12 bases between them. CDR3 length: 14 amino acids.

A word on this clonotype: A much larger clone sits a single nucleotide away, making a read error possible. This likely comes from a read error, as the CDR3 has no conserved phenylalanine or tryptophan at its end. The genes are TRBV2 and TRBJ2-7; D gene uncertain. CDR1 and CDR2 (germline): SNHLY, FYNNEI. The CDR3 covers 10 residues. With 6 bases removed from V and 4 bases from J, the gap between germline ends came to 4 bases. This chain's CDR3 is CASRTYEQYL. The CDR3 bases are TGTGCCAGCAGGACTTACGAGCAGTACCTC.

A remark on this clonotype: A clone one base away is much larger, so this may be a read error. CDR3 region: CASSSRDRADDTQYF. The CDR3 DNA sequence: TGTGCCAGCAGCTCCCGGGACAGAGCCGATGATACGCAGTATTTT. V is TRBV7-3 and J is TRBJ2-3; 7 bases match TRBD1. CDR1 and CDR2 (germline): SGHTA, FQGTGA. The CDR3 contains 15 residues. V lost 4 bases, J lost 6 bases, and 10 bases stayed unmatched.

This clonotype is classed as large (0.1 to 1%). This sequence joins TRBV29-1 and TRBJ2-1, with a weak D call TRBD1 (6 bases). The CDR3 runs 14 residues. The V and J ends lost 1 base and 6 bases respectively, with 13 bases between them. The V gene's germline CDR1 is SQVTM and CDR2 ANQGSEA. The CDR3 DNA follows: TGCAGCGTTGAAGGACCGGACAGAAGCAATGAGCAGTTCTTC. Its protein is CSVEGPDRSNEQFF.

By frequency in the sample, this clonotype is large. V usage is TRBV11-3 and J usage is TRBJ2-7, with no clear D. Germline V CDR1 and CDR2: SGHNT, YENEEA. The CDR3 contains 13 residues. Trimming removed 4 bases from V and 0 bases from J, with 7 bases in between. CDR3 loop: CASSSGPSYEQYF. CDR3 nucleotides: TGTGCCAGCAGCTCAGGACCCTCCTACGAGCAGTACTTC.

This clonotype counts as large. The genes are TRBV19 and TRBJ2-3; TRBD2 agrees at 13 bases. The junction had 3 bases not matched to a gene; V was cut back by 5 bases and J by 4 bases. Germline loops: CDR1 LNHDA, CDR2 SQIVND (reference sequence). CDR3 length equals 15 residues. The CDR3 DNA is TGTGCCAGTAGTCCAACTAGCGGGGGGGCAGATACGCAGTATTTT. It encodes CASSPTSGGADTQYF.

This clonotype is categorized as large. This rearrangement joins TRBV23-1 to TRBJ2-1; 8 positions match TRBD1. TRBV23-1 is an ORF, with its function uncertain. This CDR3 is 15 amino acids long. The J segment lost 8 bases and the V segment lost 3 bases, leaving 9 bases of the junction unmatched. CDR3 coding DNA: TGCGCCAGCAGTCAGCCCCCGGGACAGGCGCATGAGCAGTTCTTC. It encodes CASSQPPGQAHEQFF.

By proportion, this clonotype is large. In nucleotides, the CDR3 is TGTGCCAGCAGTCATAGCGGGGGGACCTACAATGAGCAGTTCTTC. Protein product: CASSHSGGTYNEQFF. The chain uses TRBV2 and TRBJ2-1, with 10 positions matching TRBD2. V lost 5 bases, J lost 2 bases, and 3 bases stayed unmatched. The length of the CDR3 is 15 residues. The germline CDR1 and CDR2 sequences are SNHLY and FYNNEI.

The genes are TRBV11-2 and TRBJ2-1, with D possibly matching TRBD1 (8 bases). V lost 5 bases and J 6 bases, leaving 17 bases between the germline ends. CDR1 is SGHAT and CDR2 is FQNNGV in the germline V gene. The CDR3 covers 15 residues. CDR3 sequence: CASSPRTGRANEQFF. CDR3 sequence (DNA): TGTGCCAGCAGCCCCAGGACAGGGAGGGCCAATGAGCAGTTCTTC.

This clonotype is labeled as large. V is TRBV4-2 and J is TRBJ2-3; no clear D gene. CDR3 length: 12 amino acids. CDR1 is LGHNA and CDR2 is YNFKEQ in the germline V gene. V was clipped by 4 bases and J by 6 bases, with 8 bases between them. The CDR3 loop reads CASSLGPDTQYF. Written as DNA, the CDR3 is TGTGCCAGCAGCCTCGGCCCGGATACGCAGTATTTT.

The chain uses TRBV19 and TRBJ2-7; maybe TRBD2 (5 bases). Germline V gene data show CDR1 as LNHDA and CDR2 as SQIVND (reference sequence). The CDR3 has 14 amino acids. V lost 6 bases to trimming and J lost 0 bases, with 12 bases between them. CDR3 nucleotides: TGTGCCAGTAGCCCGCCGGGGAGCTCCTACGAGCAGTACTTC. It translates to CASSPPGSSYEQYF.

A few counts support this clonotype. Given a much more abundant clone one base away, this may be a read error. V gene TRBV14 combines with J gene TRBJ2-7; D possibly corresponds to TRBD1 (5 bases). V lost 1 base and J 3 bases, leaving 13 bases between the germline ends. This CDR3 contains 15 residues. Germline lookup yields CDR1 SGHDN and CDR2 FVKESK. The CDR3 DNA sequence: TGTGCCAGCAGCCAAGTCCAGGGCATAAACTACGAGCAGTACTTC. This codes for CASSQVQGINYEQYF.

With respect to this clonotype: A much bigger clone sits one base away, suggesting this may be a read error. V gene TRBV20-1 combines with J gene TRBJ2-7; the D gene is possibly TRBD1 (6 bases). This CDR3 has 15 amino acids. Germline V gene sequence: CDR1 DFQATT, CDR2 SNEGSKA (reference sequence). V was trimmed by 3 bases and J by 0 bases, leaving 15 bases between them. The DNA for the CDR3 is TGCAGTGCTAGGGACACCCGGGACAACTCCTACGAGCAGTACTTC. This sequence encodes CSARDTRDNSYEQYF.

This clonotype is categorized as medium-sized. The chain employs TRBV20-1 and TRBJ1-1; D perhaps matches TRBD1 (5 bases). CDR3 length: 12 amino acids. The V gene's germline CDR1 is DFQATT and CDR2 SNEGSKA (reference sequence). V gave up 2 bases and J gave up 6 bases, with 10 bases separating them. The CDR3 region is CSARSGEAEAFF. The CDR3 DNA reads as TGCAGTGCTAGATCGGGGGAGGCTGAAGCTTTCTTT.

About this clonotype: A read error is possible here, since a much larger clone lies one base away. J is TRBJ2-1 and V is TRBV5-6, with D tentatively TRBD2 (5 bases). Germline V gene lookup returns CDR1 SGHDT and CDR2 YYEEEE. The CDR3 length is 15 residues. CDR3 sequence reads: CASTTQERDYNEQLF. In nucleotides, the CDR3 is TGTGCCAGCACCACCCAGGAGCGAGACTACAATGAGCAGCTCTTC.

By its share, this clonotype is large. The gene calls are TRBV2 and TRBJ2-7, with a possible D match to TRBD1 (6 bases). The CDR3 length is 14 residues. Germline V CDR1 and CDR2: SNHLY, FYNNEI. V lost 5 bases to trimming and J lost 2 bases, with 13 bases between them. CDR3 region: CASSLRGSTYEQYF. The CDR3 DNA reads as TGTGCCAGCAGTTTGAGGGGGTCGACCTACGAGCAGTACTTC.

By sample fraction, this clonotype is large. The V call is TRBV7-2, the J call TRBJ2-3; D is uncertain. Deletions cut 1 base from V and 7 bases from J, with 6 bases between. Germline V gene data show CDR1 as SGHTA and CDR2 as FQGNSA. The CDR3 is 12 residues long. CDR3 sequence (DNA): TGTGCCAGCAGCTTAGGTGGGAATACGCAGTATTTT. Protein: CASSLGGNTQYF.

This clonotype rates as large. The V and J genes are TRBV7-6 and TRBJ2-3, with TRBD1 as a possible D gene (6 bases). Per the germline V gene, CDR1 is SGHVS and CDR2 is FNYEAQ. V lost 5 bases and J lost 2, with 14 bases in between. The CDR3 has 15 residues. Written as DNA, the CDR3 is TGTGCCAGCAGCCCAAGGGGGAGCTACACAGATACGCAGTATTTT. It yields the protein CASSPRGSYTDTQYF.

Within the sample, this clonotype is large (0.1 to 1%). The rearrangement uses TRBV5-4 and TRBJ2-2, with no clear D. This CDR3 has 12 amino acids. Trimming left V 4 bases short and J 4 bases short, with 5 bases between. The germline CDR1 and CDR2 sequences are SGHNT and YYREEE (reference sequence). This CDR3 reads CASSETTGELFF. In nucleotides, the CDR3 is TGTGCCAGCAGCGAAACCACCGGGGAGCTGTTTTTT.

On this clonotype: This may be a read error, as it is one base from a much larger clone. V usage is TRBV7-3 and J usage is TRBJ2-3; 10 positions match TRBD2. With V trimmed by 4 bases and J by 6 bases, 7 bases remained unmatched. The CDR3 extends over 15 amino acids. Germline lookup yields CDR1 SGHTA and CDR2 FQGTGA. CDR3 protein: CASSSLSGGTDTQYF. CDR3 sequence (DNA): TGTGCCAGCAGCTCTCTTAGCGGGGGGACCGATACGCAGTATTTT.

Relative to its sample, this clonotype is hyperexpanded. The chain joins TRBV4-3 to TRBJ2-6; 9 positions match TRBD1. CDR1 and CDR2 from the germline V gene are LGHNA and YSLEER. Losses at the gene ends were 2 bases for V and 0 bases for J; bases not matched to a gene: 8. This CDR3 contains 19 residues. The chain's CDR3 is CASSQLAGTGSSGANVLTF. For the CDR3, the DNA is TGCGCCAGCAGCCAACTGGCCGGGACAGGGAGCTCTGGGGCCAACGTCCTGACTTTC.

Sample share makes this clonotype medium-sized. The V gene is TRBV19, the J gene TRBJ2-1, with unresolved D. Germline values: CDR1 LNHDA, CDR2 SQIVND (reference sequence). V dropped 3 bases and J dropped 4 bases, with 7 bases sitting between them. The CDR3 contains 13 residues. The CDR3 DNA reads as TGTGCCAGTAGTATTCTTACGTACAATGAGCAGTTCTTC. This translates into CASSILTYNEQFF.

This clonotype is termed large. The CDR3 DNA sequence: TGCAGCGCCACGGACAGGGACCTCTACGAGCAGTACTTC. The encoded protein is CSATDRDLYEQYF. The chain has TRBV29-1 and TRBJ2-7; 8 positions agree with TRBD1. CDR3 size: 13 residues. The trim removed 7 bases at V and 3 bases at J, leaving 8 bases unmatched. Germline loops: CDR1 SQVTM, CDR2 ANQGSEA.

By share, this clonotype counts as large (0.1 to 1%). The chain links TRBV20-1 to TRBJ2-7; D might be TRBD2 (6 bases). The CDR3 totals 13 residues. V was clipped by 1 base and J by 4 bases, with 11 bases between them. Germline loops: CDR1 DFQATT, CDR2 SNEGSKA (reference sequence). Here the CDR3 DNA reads TGCAGTGCTAGAGTTGTCAGCGGGTACGAGCAGTACTTC. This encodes CSARVVSGYEQYF.

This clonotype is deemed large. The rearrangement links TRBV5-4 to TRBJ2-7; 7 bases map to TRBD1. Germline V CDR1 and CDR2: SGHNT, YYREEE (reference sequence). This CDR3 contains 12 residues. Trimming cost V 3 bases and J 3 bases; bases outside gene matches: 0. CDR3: CASSSGGYEQYF. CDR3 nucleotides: TGTGCCAGCAGCTCAGGGGGCTACGAGCAGTACTTC.